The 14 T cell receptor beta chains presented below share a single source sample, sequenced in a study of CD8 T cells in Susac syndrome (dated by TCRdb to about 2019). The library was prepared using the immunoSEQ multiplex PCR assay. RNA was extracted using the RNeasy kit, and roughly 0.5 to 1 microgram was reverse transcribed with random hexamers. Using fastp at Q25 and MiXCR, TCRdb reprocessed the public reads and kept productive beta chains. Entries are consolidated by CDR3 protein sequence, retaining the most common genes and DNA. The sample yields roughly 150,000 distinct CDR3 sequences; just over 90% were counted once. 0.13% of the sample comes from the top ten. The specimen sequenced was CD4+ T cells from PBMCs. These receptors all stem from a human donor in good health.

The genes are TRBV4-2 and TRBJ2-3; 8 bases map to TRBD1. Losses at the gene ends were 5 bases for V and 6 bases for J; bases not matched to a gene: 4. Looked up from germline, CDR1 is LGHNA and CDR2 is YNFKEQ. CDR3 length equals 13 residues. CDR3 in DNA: TGTGCCAGCAGCGCTCAGGGGGCGGATACGCAGTATTTT. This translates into CASSAQGADTQYF.

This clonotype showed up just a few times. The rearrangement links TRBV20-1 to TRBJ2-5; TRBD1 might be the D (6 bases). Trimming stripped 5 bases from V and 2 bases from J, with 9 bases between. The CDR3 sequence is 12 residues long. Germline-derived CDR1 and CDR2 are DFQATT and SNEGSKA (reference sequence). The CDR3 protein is CSARQGQETQYF. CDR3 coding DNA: TGCAGTGCTCGGCAGGGGCAAGAGACCCAGTACTTC.

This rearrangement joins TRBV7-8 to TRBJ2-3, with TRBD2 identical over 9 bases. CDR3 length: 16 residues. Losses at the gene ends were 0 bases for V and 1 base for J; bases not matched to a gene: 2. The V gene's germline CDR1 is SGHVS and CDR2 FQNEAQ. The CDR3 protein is CASSLARLAGTDTQYF. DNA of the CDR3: TGTGCCAGCAGCTTAGCGCGACTAGCGGGCACAGATACGCAGTATTTT.

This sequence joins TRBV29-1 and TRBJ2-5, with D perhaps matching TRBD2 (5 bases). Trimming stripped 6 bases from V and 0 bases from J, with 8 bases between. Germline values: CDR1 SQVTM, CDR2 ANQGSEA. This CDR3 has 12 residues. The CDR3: CSVEGYQETQYF. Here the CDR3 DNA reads TGCAGCGTAGAGGGTTACCAAGAGACCCAGTACTTC.

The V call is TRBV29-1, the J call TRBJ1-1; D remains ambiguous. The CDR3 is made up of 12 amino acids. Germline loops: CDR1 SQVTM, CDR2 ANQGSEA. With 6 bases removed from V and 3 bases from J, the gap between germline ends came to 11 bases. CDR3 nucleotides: TGCAGCGTATGGGATGGGGACACTGAAGCTTTCTTT. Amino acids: CSVWDGDTEAFF.

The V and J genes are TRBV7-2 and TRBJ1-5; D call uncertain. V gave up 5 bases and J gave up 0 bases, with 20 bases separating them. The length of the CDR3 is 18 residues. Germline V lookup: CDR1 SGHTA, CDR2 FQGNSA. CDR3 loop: CASSLNSMGIGSNQPQHF. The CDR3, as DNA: TGTGCCAGCAGCCTCAATTCAATGGGGATAGGTAGCAATCAGCCCCAGCATTTT.

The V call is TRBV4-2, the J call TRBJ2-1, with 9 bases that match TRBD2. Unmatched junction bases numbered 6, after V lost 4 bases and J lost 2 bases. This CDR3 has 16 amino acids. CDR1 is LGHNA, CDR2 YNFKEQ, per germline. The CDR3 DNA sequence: TGTGCCAGCAGCCGATTAGCGGGGGCCGCCTACAATGAGCAGTTCTTC. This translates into CASSRLAGAAYNEQFF.

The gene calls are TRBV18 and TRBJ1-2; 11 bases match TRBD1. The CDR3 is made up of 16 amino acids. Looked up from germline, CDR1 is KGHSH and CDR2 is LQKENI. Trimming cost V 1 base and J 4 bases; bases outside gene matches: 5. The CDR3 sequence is CASSPLGTGGIYGYTF. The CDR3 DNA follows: TGTGCCAGCTCACCACTTGGGACAGGGGGTATCTATGGCTACACCTTC.

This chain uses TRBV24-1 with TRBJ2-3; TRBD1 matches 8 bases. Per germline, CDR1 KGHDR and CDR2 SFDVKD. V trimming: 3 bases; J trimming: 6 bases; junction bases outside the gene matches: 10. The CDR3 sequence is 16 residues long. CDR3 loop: CATSDLSPGGMDTQYF. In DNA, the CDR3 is TGTGCCACCAGTGATCTAAGCCCAGGGGGCATGGATACGCAGTATTTT.

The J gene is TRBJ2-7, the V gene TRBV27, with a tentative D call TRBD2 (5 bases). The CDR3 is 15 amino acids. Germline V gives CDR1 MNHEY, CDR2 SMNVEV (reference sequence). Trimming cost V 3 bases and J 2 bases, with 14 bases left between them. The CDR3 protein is CASSFWAGVPYEQYF. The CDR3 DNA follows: TGTGCCAGCAGTTTTTGGGCCGGGGTGCCCTACGAGCAGTACTTC.

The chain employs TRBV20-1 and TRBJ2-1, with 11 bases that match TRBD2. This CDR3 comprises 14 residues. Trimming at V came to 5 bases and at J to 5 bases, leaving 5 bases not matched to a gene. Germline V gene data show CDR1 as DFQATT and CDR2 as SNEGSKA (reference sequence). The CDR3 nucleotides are TGCAGTGCTCTTAGCGGGGGGGCGAACAATGAGCAGTTCTTC. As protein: CSALSGGANNEQFF.

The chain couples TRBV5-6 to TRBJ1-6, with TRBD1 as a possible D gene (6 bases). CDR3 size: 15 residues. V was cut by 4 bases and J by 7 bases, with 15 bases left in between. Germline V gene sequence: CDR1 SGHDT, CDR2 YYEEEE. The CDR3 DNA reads TGTGCCAGCAGCCCGGAGGGGGGATACAATTCACCCCTCCACTTT. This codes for CASSPEGGYNSPLHF. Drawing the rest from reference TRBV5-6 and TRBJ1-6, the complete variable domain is DAGVTQSPTHLIKTRGQQVTLRCSPKSGHDTVSWYQQALGQGPQFIFQYYEEEERQRGNFPDRFSGHQFPNYSSELNVNALLLGDSALYLCASSPEGGYNSPLHFGNGTRLTVT.

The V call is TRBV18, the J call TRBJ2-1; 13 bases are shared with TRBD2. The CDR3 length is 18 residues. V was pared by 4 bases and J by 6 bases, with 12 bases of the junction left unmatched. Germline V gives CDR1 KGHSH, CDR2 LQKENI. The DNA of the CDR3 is TGTGCCAGCTCACAAACGACTAGCGGGGGGATAGGAGGCAATGAGCAGTTCTTC. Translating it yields CASSQTTSGGIGGNEQFF.

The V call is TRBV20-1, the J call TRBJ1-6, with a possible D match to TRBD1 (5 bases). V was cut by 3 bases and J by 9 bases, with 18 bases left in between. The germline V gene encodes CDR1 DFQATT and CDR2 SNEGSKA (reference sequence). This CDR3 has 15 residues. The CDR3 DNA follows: TGCAGTGCTAGGAAACGGGGGATGACGGGTTCACCCCTCCACTTT. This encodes CSARKRGMTGSPLHF.